This T cell receptor (beta chain) appears in the sequencing data of a study of blood T cell repertoires in COVID-19. The wider study: Both acute and convalescent COVID-19 samples were obtained from the United States, Italy and Spain.

The germline CDR1 and CDR2 sequences are MGHRA and YSYEKL. This CDR3 region has 15 residues. V was shortened by 2 bases and J by 3 bases, with 13 bases between the two germline ends. Method: immunoSEQ multiplex PCR; TCRdb's copy keeps in-frame clones and lacks some. The sample holds over 200,000 clones, approximately 84% seen once. Clinical history reported by participants formed the basis on which cohorts were assigned. All recovered Cohort 3 donors got two negative PCRs, got clearance, or saw symptom resolution. The chain carries TRBV4-1 and TRBJ1-1; D remains ambiguous. Sequences were obtained from PBMCs or T cells enriched from blood (not recorded which). The TCR originated in a man in his sixties who had recovered from COVID-19. The CDR3 DNA follows: TGCGCCAGCAGCCAACTTGGAGGTTCCGACACTGAAGCTTTCTTT. It codes for CASSQLGGSDTEAFF.